This entry lists 13 T cell receptor beta chains sequenced from one sample in a study of human T cells and chemical hapten exposure (dated by TCRdb to the early 2020s). The protocol used for the library was 5' RACE. TCRdb names Illumina MiSeq as the instrument used. The raw public data were reprocessed by TCRdb itself: fastp quality trimming at Q25, MiXCR clonotype calling, in-frame beta chains only. Every entry covers one CDR3 protein and lists the most common genes and DNA from its rows. The sample table holds about 120,000 distinct CDR3 sequences, of which approximately 20% were seen once. The ten largest clones represent around 2.8% of the sample. Total RNA was extracted from unfractionated whole blood that had been collected in Tempus Blood RNA tubes. These receptors originate from a human donor in good health.

This rearrangement joins TRBV6-5 to TRBJ1-6; D is undetermined. V was clipped by 0 bases and J by 7 bases, with 10 bases between them. This CDR3 is built from 15 residues. In germline, CDR1 is MNHEY, CDR2 SVGAGI. CDR3 nucleotides: TGTGCCAGCAGTTACTCGCCCGGAGGCAATTCACCCCTCCACTTT. Encoded protein: CASSYSPGGNSPLHF.

The chain uses TRBV29-1 and TRBJ2-1; TRBD2 agrees at 11 bases. Trimming took 6 bases from V and 11 from J; bases not matched to a gene: 9. The CDR3 loop spans 13 amino acids. The germline gives CDR1 SQVTM, CDR2 ANQGSEA. CDR3 amino acids: CSVVLAGGRKQFF. The CDR3 coding sequence is TGCAGCGTGGTCCTAGCGGGAGGACGAAAGCAGTTCTTC.

There are many counts of this clonotype. J is TRBJ1-5 and V is TRBV7-8; D call uncertain. The CDR3 covers 15 residues. Trimming took 2 bases from V and 2 from J, leaving 10 bases between them. Germline V CDR1 and CDR2: SGHVS, FQNEAQ. CDR3 DNA sequence: TGTGCCAGCAGCTTAAGTGTTAGCGGCAATCAGCCCCAGCATTTT. It yields the protein CASSLSVSGNQPQHF.

This clonotype came up a few times. The gene calls are TRBV4-1 and TRBJ2-2; D is possibly TRBD1 or TRBD2 (5 bases each). The CDR3 sequence is 16 residues long. The V end was cut by 4 bases, the J end by 6 bases, with 18 bases between. The germline gives CDR1 MGHRA, CDR2 YSYEKL. The CDR3 DNA reads TGCGCCAGCAGCCCAGTGGATATGGGGGTGGCCGGGGAGCTGTTTTTT. Translated: CASSPVDMGVAGELFF.

This clonotype occurred a few times. A much larger clone differs by one base, so this may be a read error. The chain employs TRBV5-1 and TRBJ2-3, with D hard to call. Per germline, CDR1 SGHRS and CDR2 YFSETQ. The V gene lost 0 bases and the J gene lost 0 bases, with 5 bases spanning the gap. The CDR3 length is 14 residues. The DNA for the CDR3 is TGCGCCAGCAGCTTGGGGTCTAGCACAGATACGCAGTATTTT. Protein product: CASSLGSSTDTQYF.

This clonotype was observed at least ten times. The chain employs TRBV12-3 or TRBV12-4 and TRBJ2-5; D is possibly TRBD1 (5 bases). The CDR3 has 14 residues. V lost 3 bases and J 1 base, leaving 9 bases between the germline ends. The CDR3 DNA is TGTGCCAGCAGTTTGGGGCAGGGCCAAGAGACCCAGTACTTC. Translation: CASSLGQGQETQYF.

This clonotype appeared a few times. The gene calls are TRBV11-2 and TRBJ2-2; D is ambiguous. This CDR3 has 14 residues. V dropped 1 base and J dropped 6 bases, with 9 bases sitting between them. Germline V gives CDR1 SGHAT, CDR2 FQNNGV. CDR3 nucleotides: TGTGCCAGCAGCTTAGGAGTCCTCCCCGGGGAGCTGTTTTTT. Amino acid sequence: CASSLGVLPGELFF.

The chain is built from TRBV29-1 and TRBJ2-1; 13 bases are a match to TRBD2. The CDR3 loop spans 15 amino acids. CDR1 and CDR2 (germline): SQVTM, ANQGSEA. V trimming: 0 bases; J trimming: 6 bases; junction bases outside the gene matches: 2. CDR3 amino acids: CSVEETSGRANEQFF. The DNA for the CDR3 is TGCAGCGTTGAAGAAACTAGCGGGAGGGCCAATGAGCAGTTCTTC.

CDR3 bases: TGTGCCAGCAGTTTATCCGGGGCCGGAGGAAACACCATATATTTT. It translates to CASSLSGAGGNTIYF. The V and J genes are TRBV27 and TRBJ1-3; the D gene is possibly TRBD1 (5 bases). CDR3 length: 15 amino acids. V shed 0 bases and J shed 4 bases, with 10 bases lying between them. Per the germline V gene, CDR1 is MNHEY and CDR2 is SMNVEV (reference sequence).

The V gene is TRBV6-6, the J gene TRBJ2-7; TRBD2 matches 13 bases. V was clipped by 11 bases and J by 0 bases; unmatched bases: 7. This CDR3 has 15 amino acids. The V gene's germline CDR1 is MNHNY and CDR2 SVGAGI (reference sequence). The CDR3 spells CASGTSGKSSYEQYF. The CDR3 DNA reads as TGTGCCTCCGGGACTAGCGGGAAAAGCTCCTACGAGCAGTACTTC.

This clonotype appeared a few times. V is TRBV12-3 or TRBV12-4 and J is TRBJ1-6, with 9 bases fitting TRBD1. Losses at the gene ends were 4 bases for V and 6 bases for J; bases not matched to a gene: 7. The CDR3 has 16 residues. CDR3 sequence reads: CASSSLLTGGNSPLHF. The CDR3 nucleotides read TGTGCCAGCAGTTCCCTCCTGACAGGGGGTAATTCACCCCTCCACTTT.

V gene TRBV29-1 combines with J gene TRBJ2-3; 12 bases agree with TRBD2. V shed 4 bases and J 5 bases; nucleotides not matched to a gene: 1. The CDR3 is 13 amino acids. Looked up from germline, CDR1 is SQVTM and CDR2 is ANQGSEA. The CDR3 DNA reads as TGCAGCGTTGTGGGACTAGCGGGAGATACGCAGTATTTT. Encoded protein: CSVVGLAGDTQYF.

The gene calls are TRBV28 and TRBJ2-3; 11 nucleotides line up with TRBD2. Looked up from germline, CDR1 is MDHEN and CDR2 is SYDVKM. CDR3 length equals 17 residues. After removal of 6 bases from V and 3 bases from J, the junction contained 11 bases not matched to a gene. CDR3 amino acids: CASSSLSLAGGTDTQYF. The DNA of the CDR3 is TGTGCCAGCAGCTCTCTTAGCCTAGCGGGAGGTACAGATACGCAGTATTTT.